The entry that follows covers one T cell receptor beta chain sequence. These data belong to a study of blood T cell repertoires in COVID-19. The assay was immunoSEQ multiplex PCR, and TCRdb's table has in-frame clones only and misses some. This table has just over 350,000 clones, less than 90% appearing once. CDR3 length: 14 amino acids. In germline, CDR1 is SNHLY, CDR2 FYNNEI. The V and J ends lost 8 bases and 6 bases respectively, with 16 bases between them. This TCR was sampled from a woman aged 30 to 39 who had recovered from COVID-19. The specimen sequenced was PBMCs or T cells enriched from blood (not recorded which). The rearrangement joins TRBV2 to TRBJ2-2; tentatively, D is TRBD1 (6 bases). In DNA, the CDR3 is TGTGCCAGCGCCAAAGACGGGACATCCGGGGAGCTGTTTTTT. Its protein is CASAKDGTSGELFF.